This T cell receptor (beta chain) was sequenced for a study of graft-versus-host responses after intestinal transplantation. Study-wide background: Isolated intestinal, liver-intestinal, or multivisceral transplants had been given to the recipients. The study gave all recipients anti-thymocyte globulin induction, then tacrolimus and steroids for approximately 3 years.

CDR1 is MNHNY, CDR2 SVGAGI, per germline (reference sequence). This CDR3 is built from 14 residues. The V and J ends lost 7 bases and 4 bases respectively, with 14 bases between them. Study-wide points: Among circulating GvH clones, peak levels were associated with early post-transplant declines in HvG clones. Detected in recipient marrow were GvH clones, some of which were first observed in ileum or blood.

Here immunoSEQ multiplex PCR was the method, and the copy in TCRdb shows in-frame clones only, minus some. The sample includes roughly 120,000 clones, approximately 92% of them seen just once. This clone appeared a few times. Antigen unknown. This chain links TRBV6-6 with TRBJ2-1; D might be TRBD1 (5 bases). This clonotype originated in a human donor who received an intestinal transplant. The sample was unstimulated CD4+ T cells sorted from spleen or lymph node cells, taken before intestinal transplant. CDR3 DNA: TGTGCCAGCAACCGACAGCCCTCTTACAATGAGCAGTTCTTC. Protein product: CASNRQPSYNEQFF.